These 14 T cell receptor beta chains were sequenced from one sample in a study of long-term antiretroviral therapy in people with HIV. Investigators performed immunoSEQ version v3.0 at survey level. Sequencing was performed with immunoSEQ multiplex PCR; in TCRdb, only in-frame clones are kept and a portion is missing. In the table there are roughly 19,000 clones, roughly 89% of which are singletons. The input for sequencing was unsorted PBMCs, taken 2.1 years after starting antiretroviral therapy. These receptors were obtained from a man in his late teens or twenties with HIV.

This chain links TRBV18 with TRBJ1-6; no firm D call. CDR1 and CDR2 (germline): KGHSH, LQKENI. This CDR3 contains 14 residues. The V end lost 2 bases, the J end lost 8 bases, and 10 bases lay between the germline ends. DNA of the CDR3: TGTGCCAGCTCACCAGGCAGTGGGGATTCACCCCTCCACTTT. This gives the protein CASSPGSGDSPLHF. The full variable domain, in which reference TRBV18 and TRBJ1-6 provide the parts outside the CDR3, is NAGVMQNPRHLVRRRGQEARLRCSPMKGHSHVYWYRQLPEEGLKFMVYLQKENIIDESGMPKERFSAEFPKEGPSILRIQQVVRGDSAAYFCASSPGSGDSPLHFGNGTRLTVT.

The chain carries TRBV7-2 and TRBJ1-1; maybe TRBD1 (5 bases). CDR1 and CDR2 (germline): SGHTA, FQGNSA. This CDR3 comprises 17 residues. V lost 1 base and J 5 bases, leaving 20 bases between the germline ends. Here the CDR3 reads CASSLDSGIRDWTEAFF. The CDR3 DNA follows: TGTGCCAGCAGCTTAGATTCAGGGATCAGGGACTGGACTGAAGCTTTCTTT.

The chain employs TRBV20-1 and TRBJ1-2, with 10 bases that match TRBD1. Germline V gene sequence: CDR1 DFQATT, CDR2 SNEGSKA (reference sequence). Trimming removed 5 bases from V and 14 bases from J; junction bases left unmatched: 8. This CDR3 is 11 amino acids long. CDR3 sequence: CSAGTGEVGTF. The CDR3 DNA reads as TGCAGTGCTGGGACAGGGGAAGTAGGAACCTTC.

The V call is TRBV6-4, the J call TRBJ2-7, with D unresolved. CDR1 is MRHNA, CDR2 SNTAGT, per germline. V was clipped by 5 bases and J by 0 bases, with 20 bases between them. The CDR3 is made up of 17 amino acids. For the CDR3, the DNA is TGTGCCAGCAGTCCCGCTTCTCAAGATACGATCTCCTACGAGCAGTACTTC. Amino acids: CASSPASQDTISYEQYF.

DNA of the CDR3: TGTGCCAGCAGGTCCTGGGGGACAGGGTCCGATGAGCAGTTCTTC. Its protein is CASRSWGTGSDEQFF. This chain uses TRBV6-5 with TRBJ2-1; TRBD1 matches 9 bases. This CDR3 is built from 15 residues. Germline CDR1 and CDR2: MNHEY and SVGAGI. The V and J ends lost 6 bases and 8 bases, in that order; junction bases with no gene match: 11.

The chain combines TRBV2 with TRBJ2-1, with D hard to call. The CDR3 has 10 residues. Germline values: CDR1 SNHLY, CDR2 FYNNEI. The V and J ends lost 5 bases and 10 bases respectively, with 6 bases between them. CDR3 sequence (DNA): TGTGCCAGCAGTTTGGCCGAGCAGTTCTTC. Protein product: CASSLAEQFF.

The rearrangement uses TRBV4-1 and TRBJ2-2, with 7 bases identical to TRBD2. V was pared by 2 bases and J by 6 bases, with 9 bases of the junction left unmatched. Germline-derived CDR1 and CDR2 are MGHRA and YSYEKL. This CDR3 region has 16 residues. The CDR3 DNA reads as TGCGCCAGCAGCCAAATCCCTAGCGGAACGCCCGGGGAGCTGTTTTTT. Amino acids: CASSQIPSGTPGELFF.

This clone was counted between two and nine times. The chain carries TRBV4-1 and TRBJ2-7; TRBD2 aligns across 9 bases. Germline V CDR1 and CDR2: MGHRA, YSYEKL. There are 15 residues in the CDR3. The V segment lost 4 bases and the J segment 3 bases; nucleotides outside the gene matches: 7. The CDR3 DNA follows: TGCGCCAGCAGCCTCCTTAGCGGGGGACGCTACGAGCAGTACTTC. Translating it yields CASSLLSGGRYEQYF.

The chain uses TRBV5-4 and TRBJ2-2; D gene ambiguous. Germline V gives CDR1 SGHNT, CDR2 YYREEE (reference sequence). The CDR3 loop spans 14 amino acids. V lost 0 bases and J 6 bases, leaving 9 bases between the germline ends. The CDR3 region is CASSLEGASGELFF. CDR3 in DNA: TGTGCCAGCAGCTTGGAGGGCGCCTCCGGGGAGCTGTTTTTT.

The J gene is TRBJ1-3, the V gene TRBV6-5, with unresolved D. The CDR3 extends over 14 amino acids. V was pared by 0 bases and J by 0 bases, with 3 bases between. The germline gives CDR1 MNHEY, CDR2 SVGAGI. In DNA, the CDR3 is TGTGCCAGCAGTTACTCCGTCTCTGGAAACACCATATATTTT. Translated, it gives CASSYSVSGNTIYF.

This clone has a single count. V gene TRBV28 combines with J gene TRBJ1-1; 9 nucleotides align to TRBD1. Germline V CDR1 and CDR2: MDHEN, SYDVKM. This CDR3 region has 14 residues. V dropped 5 bases and J dropped 4; count of bases not matched to a gene: 5. This CDR3 is CASSLLQGATEAFF. DNA for the CDR3: TGTGCCAGCAGTCTACTACAGGGGGCCACTGAAGCTTTCTTT.

The V gene is TRBV6-5, the J gene TRBJ2-7; 7 nucleotides match TRBD1. This CDR3 has 15 residues. V lost 6 bases, J lost 5 bases, and 13 bases stayed unmatched. In germline, CDR1 is MNHEY, CDR2 SVGAGI. The CDR3 sequence is CASSIKTGIVHEQYF. DNA for the CDR3: TGTGCCAGCAGCATTAAGACAGGGATAGTCCACGAGCAGTACTTC.

The chain recombines TRBV6-1 with TRBJ2-7; D possibly matches TRBD1 or TRBD2 (7 bases each). The CDR3 is made up of 15 amino acids. The V end lost 2 bases, the J end lost 4 bases, and 15 bases lay between the germline ends. In germline, CDR1 is MNHNS, CDR2 SASEGT. The DNA for the CDR3 is TGTGCCAGCAGTGAAATAGTCAGGGGGGGTTACGAGCAGTACTTC. Its protein product is CASSEIVRGGYEQYF.

This clone was found a few times. The V gene is TRBV7-2, the J gene TRBJ2-7, with 8 bases matching TRBD1. The trim removed 5 bases at V and 5 bases at J, leaving 5 bases unmatched. CDR3 size: 13 residues. Germline V gives CDR1 SGHTA, CDR2 FQGNSA. CDR3 protein: CASSPGGGDEQYF. CDR3 DNA: TGTGCCAGCAGCCCAGGGGGCGGGGACGAGCAGTACTTC.